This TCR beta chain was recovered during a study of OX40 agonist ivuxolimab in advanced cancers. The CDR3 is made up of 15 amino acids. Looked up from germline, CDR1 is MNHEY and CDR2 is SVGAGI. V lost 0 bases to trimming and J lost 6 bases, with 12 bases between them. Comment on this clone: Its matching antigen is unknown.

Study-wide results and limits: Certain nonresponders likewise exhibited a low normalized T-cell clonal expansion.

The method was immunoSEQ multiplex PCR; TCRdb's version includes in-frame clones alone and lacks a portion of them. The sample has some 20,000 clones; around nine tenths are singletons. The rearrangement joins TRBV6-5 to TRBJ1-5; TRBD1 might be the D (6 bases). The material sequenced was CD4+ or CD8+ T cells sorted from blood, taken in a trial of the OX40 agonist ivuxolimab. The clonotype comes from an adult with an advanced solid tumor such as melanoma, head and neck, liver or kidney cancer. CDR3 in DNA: TGTGCCAGCAGTTACTCGAGGGGGGGCGGTCAGCCCCAGCATTTT. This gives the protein CASSYSRGGGQPQHF.